This TCR beta chain is drawn from a study of OX40 agonist ivuxolimab in advanced cancers. Regarding the study as a whole: Averaging showed that CD8+ T cells had more expanded clones than CD4+ did.

Looked up from germline, CDR1 is MNHNS and CDR2 is SASEGT. The CDR3 contains 14 residues. Trimming removed 0 bases at V and 4 bases at J, with 8 bases between. Concerning this clone: The antigen is not known.

Assay: immunoSEQ multiplex PCR; the TCRdb copy retains only in-frame clones and omits some. The sample records about 20,000 clones, 75% to 90% being singletons. The TCR sequence derives from an adult with an advanced solid tumor such as melanoma, head and neck, liver or kidney cancer. The J gene is TRBJ2-3, the V gene TRBV6-1; D is possibly TRBD2 (6 bases). Material: CD4+ or CD8+ T cells sorted from blood, obtained in a trial of the OX40 agonist ivuxolimab. CDR3 nucleotide sequence: TGTGCCAGCAGTGAAGCGGGACTGTCAGATACGCAGTATTTT. This sequence encodes CASSEAGLSDTQYF.